This T cell receptor (beta chain) was documented in a study of early T cells in non-severe SARS-CoV-2 infection. V was shortened by 0 bases and J by 5 bases, with 24 bases between the two germline ends. CDR3 size: 18 residues. CDR1 and CDR2 (germline): DFQATT, SNEGSKA (reference sequence). Via MiXCR, TCRdb re-called the 5' RACE reads, giving one row per CDR3 protein. Here the sample spans roughly 120,000 distinct CDR3 sequences, around an eighth being singletons. Sequenced material: whole blood, taken at baseline. The TCR comes from an adult who was a healthcare worker with PCR-confirmed SARS-CoV-2 infection or an uninfected control (not recorded which). The rearrangement joins TRBV20-1 to TRBJ2-3; D call uncertain. CDR3 amino acids: CSARDYVRDELNGDTQYF. The CDR3 DNA reads as TGCAGTGCTAGAGATTATGTGCGAGATGAACTCAACGGAGATACGCAGTATTTT.